This is a list of T cell receptor beta chains from one sample in a study of CD4 T cells in relation to SARS-CoV-2 and coronaviruses. Their specific antigens are unknown. Clones were sequenced by immunoSEQ multiplex PCR, and TCRdb holds only the in-frame ones, with some missing. This sample has approximately 43,000 clones, with approximately 80% found just once. Input material: naive CD4+ T cells from PBMCs, cultured in vitro. These receptors originate from an adult with COVID-19. The CDR3 runs from the conserved cysteine through the conserved F or W. Each record gives: J gene, V gene, D gene, clone size, CDR3 DNA, CDR3 protein. The D gene is left open where the match is weak. Expanded clones are given a class, and other clones once, few, many or no size at all.

TRBJ1-1	TRBV7-9	NA	NA	TGTGCCAGCAGTTTTGAGAACACTGAAGCTTTCTTT	CASSFENTEAFF
TRBJ2-7	TRBV18	TRBD2	NA	TGTGCCAGCTCACCGCTCCTAGCGGGAGTAAATCCCGCCTACGAGCAGTACTTC	CASSPLLAGVNPAYEQYF
TRBJ2-1	TRBV18	TRBD2	NA	TGTGCCAGCTCAAACTTCTCTAGCGGGAGTCCGTTCTTC	CASSNFSSGSPFF
TRBJ2-1	TRBV9	NA	NA	TGTGCCAGCTCCCTGCGGGCCCTCTCCTACAATGAGCAGTTCTTC	CASSLRALSYNEQFF
TRBJ1-5	TRBV7-2	NA	once	TGTGCCAGCAGCTTTCGTCCCGCTCTCAATCAGCCCCAGCATTTT	CASSFRPALNQPQHF
TRBJ1-2	TRBV7-9	NA	few	TGTGCCAGCAGAAACCCCGGGACTGACAGCTATGGCTACACCTTC	CASRNPGTDSYGYTF
TRBJ2-5	TRBV9	NA	NA	TGTGCCAGCAGCATATCCAGGGGAGAGACCCAGTACTTC	CASSISRGETQYF
TRBJ2-3	TRBV6-5	TRBD2	NA	TGTGCCAGCAGTTGGGGACTAGCTCTTGATACGCAGTATTTT	CASSWGLALDTQYF
TRBJ2-3	TRBV15	TRBD2	once	TGTGCCACCAGCAGACAGCCGGGACTAGCGGGAGATTTCGGAACAGATACGCAGTATTTT	CATSRQPGLAGDFGTDTQYF
TRBJ2-1	TRBV3-1/TRBV3-2	NA	NA	TGTGCCAGCAGCCGGGACTCTAAAAAGGGGCTGGGGTTCTTC	CASSRDSKKGLGFF
TRBJ2-5	TRBV6-5	NA	NA	TGTGCCAGCAGTTACGGCTGGGTGTACCAAGAGACCCAGTACTTC	CASSYGWVYQETQYF